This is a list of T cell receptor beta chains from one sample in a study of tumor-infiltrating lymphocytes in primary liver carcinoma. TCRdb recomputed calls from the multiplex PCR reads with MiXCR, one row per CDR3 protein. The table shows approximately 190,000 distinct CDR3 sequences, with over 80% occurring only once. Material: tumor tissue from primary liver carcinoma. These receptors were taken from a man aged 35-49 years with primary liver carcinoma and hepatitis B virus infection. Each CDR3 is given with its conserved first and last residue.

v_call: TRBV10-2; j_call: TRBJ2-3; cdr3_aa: CVSSHTDAQYF
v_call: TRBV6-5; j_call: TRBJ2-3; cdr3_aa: CDSNPGLAGTDMQYF
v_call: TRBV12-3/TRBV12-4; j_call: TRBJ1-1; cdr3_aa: CAGRYVTVEAFF
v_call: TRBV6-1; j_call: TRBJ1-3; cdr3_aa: CANIFGNTIYF
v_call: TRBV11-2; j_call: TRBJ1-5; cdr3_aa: CVSSLVGITGSNQPQHF
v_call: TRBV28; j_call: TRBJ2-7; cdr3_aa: CANTAYGTGNYEQYF
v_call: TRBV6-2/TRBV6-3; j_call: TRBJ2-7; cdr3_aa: CASTPTSDSSYEQYF
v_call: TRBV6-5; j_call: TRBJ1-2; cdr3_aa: CTSSPQGAVGYTF
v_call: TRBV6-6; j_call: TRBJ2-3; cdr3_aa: CASSPRGSSTDTQYF
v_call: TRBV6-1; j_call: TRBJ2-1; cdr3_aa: CASKARLAGANEQFF
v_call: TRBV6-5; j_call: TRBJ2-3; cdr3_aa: CASNLRLTGTYTQYF
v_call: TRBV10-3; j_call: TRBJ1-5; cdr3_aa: CAISPTGCNQPQHF
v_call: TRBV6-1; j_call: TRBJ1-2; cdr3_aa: CASTQDIYGYIF
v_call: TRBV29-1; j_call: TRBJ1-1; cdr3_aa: CSVSQGIAEAFF
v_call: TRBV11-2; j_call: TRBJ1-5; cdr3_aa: CASSIVGVSGSNQSQHF
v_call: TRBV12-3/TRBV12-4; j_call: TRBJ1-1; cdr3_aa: CASNEGTGDEAFF
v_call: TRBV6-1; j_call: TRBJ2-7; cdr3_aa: CASNLLAGNEAYDQYF
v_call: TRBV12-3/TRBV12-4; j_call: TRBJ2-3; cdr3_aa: CAGSRDQSFTDTQYF
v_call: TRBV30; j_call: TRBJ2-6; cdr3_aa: CALIATGLSGANVLTF
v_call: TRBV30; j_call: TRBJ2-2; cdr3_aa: CAWRDQEDTWELFF
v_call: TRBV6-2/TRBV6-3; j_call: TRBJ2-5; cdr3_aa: CAGGQSTAAGEETQYF
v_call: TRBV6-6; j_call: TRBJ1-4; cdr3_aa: CVSSYSTGHRTNEKLFF
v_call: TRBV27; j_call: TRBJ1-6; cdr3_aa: CTSSRDRGQVSYNSSLHF
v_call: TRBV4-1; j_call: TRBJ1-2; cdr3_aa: CAISQVGGNDYGHTF
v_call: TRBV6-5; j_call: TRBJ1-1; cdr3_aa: CANSYSGTGTEAFF
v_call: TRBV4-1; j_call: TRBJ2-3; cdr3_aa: CASSHQSDMLYF
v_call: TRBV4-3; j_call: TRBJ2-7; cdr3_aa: CASGQERRNRFYEQYF
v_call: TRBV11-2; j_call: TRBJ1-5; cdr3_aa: CASSLVGVTGSNRPQHF
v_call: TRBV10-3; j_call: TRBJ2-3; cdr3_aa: CTISEIGLAGGTGTDTQYF
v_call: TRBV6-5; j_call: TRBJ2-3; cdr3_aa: CASNPELAGTDRQYF
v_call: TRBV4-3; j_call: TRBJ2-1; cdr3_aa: CARSQDRDTLYNKQFF